The present entry profiles one T cell receptor beta chain with its context. This table comes from immunoSEQ multiplex PCR, and its TCRdb copy is limited to in-frame clones, with some not included. In the table there are fewer than 100,000 clones, 75% to 90% of which are singletons. These data originate in a study of T cell changes during pregnancy in multiple sclerosis. This CDR3 region has 14 residues. Germline V CDR1 and CDR2: LGHNA, YSLEER. Trimming left V 3 bases short and J 3 bases short, with 12 bases between. V and J are TRBV4-3 and TRBJ2-7, with D tentatively TRBD2 (6 bases). The sequencing here drew on peripheral blood, taken before pregnancy. The sequence came from a female donor with multiple sclerosis, enrolled in a pregnancy study. The CDR3 coding sequence is TGCGCCAGCAGCCATCTCCCCGGGGGCTACGAGCAGTACTTC. Translation: CASSHLPGGYEQYF.